These 2 T cell receptor beta chains were all obtained from the same sample, sequenced in a study of cytomegalovirus exposure and HLA in healthy donors (TCRdb year 2017). The library came from the immunoSEQ multiplex PCR assay. The multiplex PCR relied on a mix of 60 forward primers for TCR Vbeta segments and 13 reverse primers for TCR Jbeta segments. What TCRdb holds here is the immuneACCESS table cut down to in-frame rearrangements. Part of the clones is not present; checked against another copy, under half of the missing clones reflect an unresolved V gene, and the others are unexplained. The sample data list about 130,000 clones, and 60% to 80% of these were observed just once. In total, the top ten clones hold more than 3% of the sample. Input material: PBMCs. These TCRs come from a woman aged 50 to 65 in good health and CMV-seronegative.

V and J are TRBV7-7 and TRBJ2-5; TRBD1 aligns across 7 bases. Germline trimming cut 4 bases from V and 1 base from J; bases unmatched to any gene: 6. The CDR3 spans 15 residues. CDR1 SSHAT and CDR2 FNYEAQ come from the germline V gene (reference sequence). The CDR3 DNA reads as TGTGCCAGCAGCTCGCTGGGACAGCCCCAAGAGACCCAGTACTTC. Protein product: CASSSLGQPQETQYF. Full variable domain (remainder filled in from reference TRBV7-7 and TRBJ2-5): GAGVSQSPRYKVTKRGQDVTLRCDPISSHATLYWYQQALGQGPEFLTYFNYEAQPDKSGLPSDRFSAERPEGSISTLTIQRTEQRDSAMYRCASSSLGQPQETQYFGPGTRLLVL.

The chain carries TRBV30 and TRBJ2-1, with 7 bases matching TRBD2. The CDR3 covers 11 residues. Trimming removed 1 base from V and 9 bases from J; junction bases left unmatched: 0. The germline CDR1 and CDR2 sequences are GTSNPN and SVGIG (reference sequence). CDR3 DNA sequence: TGTGCCTGGAGTGCGGGAGGTGAGCAGTTCTTC. This encodes CAWSAGGEQFF.